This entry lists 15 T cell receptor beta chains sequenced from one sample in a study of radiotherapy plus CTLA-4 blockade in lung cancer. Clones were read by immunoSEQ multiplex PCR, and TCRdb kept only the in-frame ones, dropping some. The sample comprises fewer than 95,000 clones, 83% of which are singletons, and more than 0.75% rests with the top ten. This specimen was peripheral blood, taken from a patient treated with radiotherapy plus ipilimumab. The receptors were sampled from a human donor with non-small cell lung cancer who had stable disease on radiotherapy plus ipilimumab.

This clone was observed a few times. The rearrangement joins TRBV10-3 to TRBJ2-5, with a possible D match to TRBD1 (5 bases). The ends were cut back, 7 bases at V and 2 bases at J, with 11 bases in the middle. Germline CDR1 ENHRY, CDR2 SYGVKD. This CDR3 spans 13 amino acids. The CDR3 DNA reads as TGTGCCATCAACTTTGACAGACAAGAGACCCAGTACTTC. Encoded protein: CAINFDRQETQYF.

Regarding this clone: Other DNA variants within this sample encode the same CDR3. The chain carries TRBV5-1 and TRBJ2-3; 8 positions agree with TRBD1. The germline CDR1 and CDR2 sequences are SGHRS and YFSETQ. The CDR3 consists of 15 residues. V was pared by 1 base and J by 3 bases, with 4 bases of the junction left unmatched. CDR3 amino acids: CASSLSGGRTDTQYF. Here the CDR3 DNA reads TGCGCCAGCAGCTTGTCAGGGGGCCGTACAGATACGCAGTATTTT.

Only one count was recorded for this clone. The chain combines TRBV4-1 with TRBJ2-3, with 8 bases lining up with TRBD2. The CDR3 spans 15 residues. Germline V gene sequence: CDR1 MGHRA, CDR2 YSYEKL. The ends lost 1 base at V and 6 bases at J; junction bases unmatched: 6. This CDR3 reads CASSQAGGAPDTQYF. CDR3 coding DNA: TGCGCCAGCAGCCAAGCGGGAGGGGCCCCGGATACGCAGTATTTT.

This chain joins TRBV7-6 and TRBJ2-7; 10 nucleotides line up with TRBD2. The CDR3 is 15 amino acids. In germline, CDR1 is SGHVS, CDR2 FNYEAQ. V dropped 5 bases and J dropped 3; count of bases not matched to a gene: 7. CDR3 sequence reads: CASSRSSGGGYEQYF. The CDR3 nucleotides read TGTGCCAGCAGCCGTTCTAGCGGGGGTGGCTACGAGCAGTACTTC. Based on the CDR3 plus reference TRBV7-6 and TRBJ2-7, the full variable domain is GAGVSQSPRYKVTKRGQDVALRCDPISGHVSLYWYRQALGQGPEFLTYFNYEAQQDKSGLPNDRFSAERPEGSISTLTIQRTEQRDSAMYRCASSRSSGGGYEQYFGPGTRLTVT.

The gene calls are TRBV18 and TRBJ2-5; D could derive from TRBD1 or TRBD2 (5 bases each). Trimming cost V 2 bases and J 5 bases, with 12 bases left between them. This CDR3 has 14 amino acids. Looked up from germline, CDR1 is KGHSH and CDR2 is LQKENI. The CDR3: CASSPGTIPETQYF. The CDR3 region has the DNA TGTGCCAGCTCACCAGGGACCATTCCGGAGACCCAGTACTTC. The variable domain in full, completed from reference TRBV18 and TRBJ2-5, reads NAGVMQNPRHLVRRRGQEARLRCSPMKGHSHVYWYRQLPEEGLKFMVYLQKENIIDESGMPKERFSAEFPKEGPSILRIQQVVRGDSAAYFCASSPGTIPETQYFGPGTRLLVL.

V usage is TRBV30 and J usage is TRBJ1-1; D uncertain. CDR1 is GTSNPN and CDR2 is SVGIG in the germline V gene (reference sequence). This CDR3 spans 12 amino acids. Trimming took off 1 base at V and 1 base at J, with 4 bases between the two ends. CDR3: CAWSGGNTEAFF. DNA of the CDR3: TGTGCCTGGAGTGGGGGGAACACTGAAGCTTTCTTT.

In DNA form, the CDR3 reads TGCGCCAGCAGCCAGGACCCGACAGGGGTTGGAAACACCATATATTTT. Translated, it gives CASSQDPTGVGNTIYF. The chain couples TRBV4-1 to TRBJ1-3; 8 bases agree with TRBD1. From germline, CDR1 is MGHRA and CDR2 YSYEKL. The CDR3 length is 16 residues. Trimming cost V 3 bases and J 3 bases; bases outside gene matches: 7.

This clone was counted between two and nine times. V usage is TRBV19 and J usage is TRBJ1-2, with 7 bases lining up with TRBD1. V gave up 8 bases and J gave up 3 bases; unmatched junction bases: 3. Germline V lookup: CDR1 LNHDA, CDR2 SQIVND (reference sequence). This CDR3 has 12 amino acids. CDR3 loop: CASAGGDYGYTF. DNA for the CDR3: TGTGCCAGTGCAGGGGGTGACTATGGCTACACCTTC.

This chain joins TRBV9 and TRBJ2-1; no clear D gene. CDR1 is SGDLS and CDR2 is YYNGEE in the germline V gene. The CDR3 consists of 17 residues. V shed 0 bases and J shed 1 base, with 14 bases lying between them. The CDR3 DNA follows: TGTGCCAGCAGCGTAGATGCGAGTCGCGAGTCCTACAATGAGCAGTTCTTC. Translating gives CASSVDASRESYNEQFF.

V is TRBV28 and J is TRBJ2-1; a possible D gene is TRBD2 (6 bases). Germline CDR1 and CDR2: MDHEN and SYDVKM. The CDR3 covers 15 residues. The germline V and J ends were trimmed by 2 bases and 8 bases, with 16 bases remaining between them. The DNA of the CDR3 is TGTGCCAGCAGTTTACCTGGGACTCGCATCTATGAGCAGTTCTTC. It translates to CASSLPGTRIYEQFF. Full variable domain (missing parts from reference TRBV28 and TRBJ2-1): DVKVTQSSRYLVKRTGEKVFLECVQDMDHENMFWYRQDPGLGLRLIYFSYDVKMKEKGDIPEGYSVSREKKERFSLILESASTNQTSMYLCASSLPGTRIYEQFFGPGTRLTVL.

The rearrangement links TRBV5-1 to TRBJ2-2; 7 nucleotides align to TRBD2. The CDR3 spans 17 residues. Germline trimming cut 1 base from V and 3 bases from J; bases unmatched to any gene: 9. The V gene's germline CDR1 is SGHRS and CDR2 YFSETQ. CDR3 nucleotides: TGCGCCAGCAGCTTGCACCCTCTGGCGGGAGACACCGGGGAGCTGTTTTTT. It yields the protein CASSLHPLAGDTGELFF.

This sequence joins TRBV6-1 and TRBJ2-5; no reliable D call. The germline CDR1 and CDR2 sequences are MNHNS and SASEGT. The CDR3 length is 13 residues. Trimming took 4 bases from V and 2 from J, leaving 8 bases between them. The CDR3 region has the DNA TGTGCCAGCAGTGTCAGCCTGCAAGAGACCCAGTACTTC. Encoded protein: CASSVSLQETQYF.

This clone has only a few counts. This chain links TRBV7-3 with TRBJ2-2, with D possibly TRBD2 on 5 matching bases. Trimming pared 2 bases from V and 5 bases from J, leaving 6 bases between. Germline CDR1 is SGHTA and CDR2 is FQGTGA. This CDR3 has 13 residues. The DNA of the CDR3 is TGTGCCAGCAGCTTACCGGGAACCGGGGAGCTGTTTTTT. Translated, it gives CASSLPGTGELFF.

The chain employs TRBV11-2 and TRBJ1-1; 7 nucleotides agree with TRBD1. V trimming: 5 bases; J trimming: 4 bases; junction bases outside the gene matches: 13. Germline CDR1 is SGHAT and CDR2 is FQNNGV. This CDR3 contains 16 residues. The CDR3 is CASSPGGGSRGTEAFF. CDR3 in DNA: TGTGCCAGCAGCCCAGGGGGAGGGAGCCGGGGCACTGAAGCTTTCTTT.

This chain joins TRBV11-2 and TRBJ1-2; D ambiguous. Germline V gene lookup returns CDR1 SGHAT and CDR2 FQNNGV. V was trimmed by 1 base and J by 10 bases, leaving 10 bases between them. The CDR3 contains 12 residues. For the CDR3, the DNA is TGTGCCAGCAGCTTAGGGATTAGAAACTACACCTTC. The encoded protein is CASSLGIRNYTF.